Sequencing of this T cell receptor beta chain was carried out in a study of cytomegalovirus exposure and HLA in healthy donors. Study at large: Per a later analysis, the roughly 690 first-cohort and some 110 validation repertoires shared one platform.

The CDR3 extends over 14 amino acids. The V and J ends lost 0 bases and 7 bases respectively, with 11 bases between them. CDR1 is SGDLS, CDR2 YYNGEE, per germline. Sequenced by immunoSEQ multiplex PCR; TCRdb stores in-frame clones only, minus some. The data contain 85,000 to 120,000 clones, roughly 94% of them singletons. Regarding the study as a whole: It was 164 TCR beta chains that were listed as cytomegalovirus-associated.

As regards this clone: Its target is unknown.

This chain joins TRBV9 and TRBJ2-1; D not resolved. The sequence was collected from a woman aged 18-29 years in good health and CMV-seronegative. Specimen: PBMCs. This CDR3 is CASSVDRTANEQFF. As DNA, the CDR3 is TGTGCCAGCAGCGTAGACAGAACGGCAAATGAGCAGTTCTTC.